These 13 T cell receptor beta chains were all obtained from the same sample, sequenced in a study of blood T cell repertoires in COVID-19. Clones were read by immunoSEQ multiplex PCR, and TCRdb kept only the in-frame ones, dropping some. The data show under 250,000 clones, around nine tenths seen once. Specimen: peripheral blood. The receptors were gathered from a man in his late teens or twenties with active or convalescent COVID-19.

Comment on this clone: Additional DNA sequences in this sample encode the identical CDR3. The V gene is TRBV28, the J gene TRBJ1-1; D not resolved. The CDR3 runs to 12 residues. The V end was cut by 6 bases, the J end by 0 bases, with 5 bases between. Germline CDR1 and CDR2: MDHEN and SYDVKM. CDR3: CASSFMNTEAFF. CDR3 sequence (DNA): TGTGCCAGCAGCTTTATGAACACTGAAGCTTTCTTT.

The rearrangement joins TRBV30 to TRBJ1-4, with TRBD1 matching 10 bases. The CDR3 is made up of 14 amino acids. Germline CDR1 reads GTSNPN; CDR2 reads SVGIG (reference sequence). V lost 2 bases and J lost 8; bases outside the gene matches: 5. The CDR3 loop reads CAWSMDRGGEKLFF. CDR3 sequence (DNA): TGTGCCTGGAGTATGGACAGGGGGGGAGAAAAACTGTTTTTT.

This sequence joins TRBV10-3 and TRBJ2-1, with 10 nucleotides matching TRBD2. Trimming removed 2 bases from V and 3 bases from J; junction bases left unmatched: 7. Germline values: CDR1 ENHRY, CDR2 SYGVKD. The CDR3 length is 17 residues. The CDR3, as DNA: TGTGCCATCAGTGAGGGGAAGCTAGCGGGGGACTACAATGAGCAGTTCTTC. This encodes CAISEGKLAGDYNEQFF.

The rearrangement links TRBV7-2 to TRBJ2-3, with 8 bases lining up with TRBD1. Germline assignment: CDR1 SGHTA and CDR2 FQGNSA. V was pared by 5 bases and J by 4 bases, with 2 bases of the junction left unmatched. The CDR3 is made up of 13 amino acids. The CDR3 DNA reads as TGTGCCAGCAGCCGACAGGGGTCAGATACGCAGTATTTT. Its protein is CASSRQGSDTQYF.

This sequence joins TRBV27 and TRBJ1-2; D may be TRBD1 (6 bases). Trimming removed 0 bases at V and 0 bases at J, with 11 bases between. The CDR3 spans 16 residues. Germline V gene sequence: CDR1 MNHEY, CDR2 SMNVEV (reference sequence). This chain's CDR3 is CASSLSFGTPNYGYTF. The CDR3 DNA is TGTGCCAGCAGTTTATCCTTCGGGACACCTAACTATGGCTACACCTTC.

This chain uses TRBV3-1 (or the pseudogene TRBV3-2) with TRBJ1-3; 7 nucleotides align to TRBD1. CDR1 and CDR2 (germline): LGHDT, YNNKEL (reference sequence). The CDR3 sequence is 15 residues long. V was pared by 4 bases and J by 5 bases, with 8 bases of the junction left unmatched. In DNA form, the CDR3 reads TGTGCCAGCAGCCCGGTCCGGACAGGAAGAAACACCATATATTTT. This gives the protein CASSPVRTGRNTIYF.

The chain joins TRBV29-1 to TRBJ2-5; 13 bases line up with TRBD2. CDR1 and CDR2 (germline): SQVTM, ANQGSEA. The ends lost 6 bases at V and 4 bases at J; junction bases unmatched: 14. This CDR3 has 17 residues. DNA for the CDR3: TGCAGCGTGGCATCCGGGACTAGCGGGAAGAAGGGAGAGACCCAGTACTTC. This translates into CSVASGTSGKKGETQYF.

CDR3 in amino acids: CASSPKDRGNSPLHF. The CDR3, as DNA: TGTGCCAGCTCACCTAAAGACAGGGGTAATTCACCCCTCCACTTT. V and J are TRBV18 and TRBJ1-6, with 8 bases fitting TRBD1. The CDR3 loop spans 15 amino acids. The ends lost 3 bases at V and 6 bases at J; junction bases unmatched: 4. Germline V gene data show CDR1 as KGHSH and CDR2 as LQKENI.

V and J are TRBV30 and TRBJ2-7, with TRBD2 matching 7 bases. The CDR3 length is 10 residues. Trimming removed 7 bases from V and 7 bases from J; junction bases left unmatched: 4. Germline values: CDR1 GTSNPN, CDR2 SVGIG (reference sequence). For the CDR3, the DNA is TGTGCCTCCAGCGGGGTAGAGCAGTACTTC. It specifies CASSGVEQYF.

The CDR3 DNA follows: TGTGCCAGCAGTTTTTACGGGAGTCTTGGGAATGAGCAGTTCTTC. Translation: CASSFYGSLGNEQFF. The rearrangement links TRBV27 to TRBJ2-1, with a possible D match to TRBD2 (6 bases). This CDR3 contains 15 residues. Trimming took off 3 bases at V and 7 bases at J, with 16 bases between the two ends. Per germline, CDR1 MNHEY and CDR2 SMNVEV (reference sequence).

The CDR3 here is CASSEPTGGQETQYF. CDR3 sequence (DNA): TGTGCCAGCAGCGAACCGACAGGGGGTCAAGAGACCCAGTACTTC. V is TRBV7-6 and J is TRBJ2-5, with TRBD1 matching over 9 bases. CDR3 length equals 15 residues. The trim removed 5 bases at V and 2 bases at J, leaving 6 bases unmatched. CDR1 is SGHVS and CDR2 is FNYEAQ in the germline V gene. The whole variable domain, filled in from reference TRBV7-6 and TRBJ2-5, reads GAGVSQSPRYKVTKRGQDVALRCDPISGHVSLYWYRQALGQGPEFLTYFNYEAQQDKSGLPNDRFSAERPEGSISTLTIQRTEQRDSAMYRCASSEPTGGQETQYFGPGTRLLVL.

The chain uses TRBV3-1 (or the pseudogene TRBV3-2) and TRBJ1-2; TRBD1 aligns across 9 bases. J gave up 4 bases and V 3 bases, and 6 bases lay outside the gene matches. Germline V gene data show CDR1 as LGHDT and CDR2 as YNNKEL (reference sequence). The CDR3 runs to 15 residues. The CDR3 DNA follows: TGTGCCAGCAGCCAGGGGACAGGGTCCGGCTATGGCTACACCTTC. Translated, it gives CASSQGTGSGYGYTF.

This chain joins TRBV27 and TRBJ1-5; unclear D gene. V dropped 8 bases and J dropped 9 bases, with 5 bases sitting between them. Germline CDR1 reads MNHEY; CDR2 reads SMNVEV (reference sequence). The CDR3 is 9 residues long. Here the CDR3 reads CASGRPQHF. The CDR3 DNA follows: TGTGCCAGCGGCCGGCCCCAGCATTTT.